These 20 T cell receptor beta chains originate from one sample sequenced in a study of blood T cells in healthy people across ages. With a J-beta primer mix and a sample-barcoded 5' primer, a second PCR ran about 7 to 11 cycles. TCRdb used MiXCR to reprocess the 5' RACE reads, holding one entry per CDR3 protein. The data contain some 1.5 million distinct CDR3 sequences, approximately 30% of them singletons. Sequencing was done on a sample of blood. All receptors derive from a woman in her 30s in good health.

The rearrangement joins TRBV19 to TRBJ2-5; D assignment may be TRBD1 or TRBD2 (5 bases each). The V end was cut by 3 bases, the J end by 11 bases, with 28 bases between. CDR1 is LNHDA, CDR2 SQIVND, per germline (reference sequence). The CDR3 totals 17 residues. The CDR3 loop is CASSIRFDGSPRGEQYF. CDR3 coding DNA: TGTGCCAGTAGTATTAGGTTTGACGGCAGCCCGCGAGGGGAGCAGTACTTC. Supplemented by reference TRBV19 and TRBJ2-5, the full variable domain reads DGGITQSPKYLFRKEGQNVTLSCEQNLNHDAMYWYRQDPGQGLRLIYYSQIVNDFQKGDIAEGYSVSREKKESFPLTVTSAQKNPTAFYLCASSIRFDGSPRGEQYFGPGTRLLVL.

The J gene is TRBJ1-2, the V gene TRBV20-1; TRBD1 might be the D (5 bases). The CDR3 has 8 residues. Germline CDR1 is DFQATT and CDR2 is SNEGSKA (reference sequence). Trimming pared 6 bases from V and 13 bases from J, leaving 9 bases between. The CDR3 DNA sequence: TGCAGTGCGGGGGACGGCACCTTC. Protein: CSAGDGTF.

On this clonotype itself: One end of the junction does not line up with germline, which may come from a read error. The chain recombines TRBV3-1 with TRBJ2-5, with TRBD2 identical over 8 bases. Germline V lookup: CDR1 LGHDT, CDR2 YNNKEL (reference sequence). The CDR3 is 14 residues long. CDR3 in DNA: TGTGCCAACAGCCTCGGACTAGCCGGAGAGACCCAGTACTTC. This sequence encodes CANSLGLAGETQYF.

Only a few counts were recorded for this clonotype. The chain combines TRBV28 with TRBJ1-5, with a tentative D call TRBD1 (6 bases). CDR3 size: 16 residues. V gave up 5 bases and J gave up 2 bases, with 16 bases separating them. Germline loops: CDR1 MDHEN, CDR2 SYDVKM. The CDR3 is CASSTPWGLGNQPQHF. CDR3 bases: TGTGCCAGCAGTACACCCTGGGGGCTGGGCAATCAGCCCCAGCATTTT.

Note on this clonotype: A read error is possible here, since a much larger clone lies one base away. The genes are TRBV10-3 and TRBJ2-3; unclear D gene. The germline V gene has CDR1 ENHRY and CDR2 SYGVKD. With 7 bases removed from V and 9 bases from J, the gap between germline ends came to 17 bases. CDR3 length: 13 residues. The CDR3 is CAITDDPLGTQYF. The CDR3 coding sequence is TGTGCCATCACGGACGACCCCCTGGGGACGCAGTATTTT.

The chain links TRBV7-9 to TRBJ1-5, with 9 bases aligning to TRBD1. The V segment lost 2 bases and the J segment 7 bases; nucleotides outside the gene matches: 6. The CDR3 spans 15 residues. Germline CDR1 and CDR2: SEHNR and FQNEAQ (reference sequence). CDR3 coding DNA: TGTGCCAGCAGCTTAACGGGTGGGACAGGGCAGCCCCAGCATTTT. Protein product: CASSLTGGTGQPQHF.

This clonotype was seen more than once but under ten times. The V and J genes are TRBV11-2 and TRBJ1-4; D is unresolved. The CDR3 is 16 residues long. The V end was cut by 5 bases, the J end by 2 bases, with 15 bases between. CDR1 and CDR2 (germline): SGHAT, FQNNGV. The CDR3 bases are TGTGCCAGCAGCCCCGACGCGAGGGCTACTAATGAAAAACTGTTTTTT. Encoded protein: CASSPDARATNEKLFF.

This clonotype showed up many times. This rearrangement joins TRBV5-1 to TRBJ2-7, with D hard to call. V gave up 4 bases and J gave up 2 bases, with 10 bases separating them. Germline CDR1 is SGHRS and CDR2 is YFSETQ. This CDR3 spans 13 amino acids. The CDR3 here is CASSVDGTYEQYF. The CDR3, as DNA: TGCGCCAGCAGCGTTGACGGCACCTACGAGCAGTACTTC.

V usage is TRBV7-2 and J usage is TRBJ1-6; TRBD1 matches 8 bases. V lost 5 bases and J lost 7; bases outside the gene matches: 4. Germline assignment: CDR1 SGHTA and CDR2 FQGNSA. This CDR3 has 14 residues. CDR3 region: CASSQAGGNSPLHF. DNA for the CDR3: TGTGCCAGCAGCCAGGCAGGGGGCAATTCACCCCTCCACTTT.

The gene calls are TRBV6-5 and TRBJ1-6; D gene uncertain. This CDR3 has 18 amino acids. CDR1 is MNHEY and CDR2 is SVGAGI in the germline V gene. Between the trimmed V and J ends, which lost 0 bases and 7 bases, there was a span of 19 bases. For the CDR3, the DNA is TGTGCCAGCAGTTACTCGATCCCGTCCTTGGCGGGAAATTCACCCCTCCACTTT. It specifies CASSYSIPSLAGNSPLHF.

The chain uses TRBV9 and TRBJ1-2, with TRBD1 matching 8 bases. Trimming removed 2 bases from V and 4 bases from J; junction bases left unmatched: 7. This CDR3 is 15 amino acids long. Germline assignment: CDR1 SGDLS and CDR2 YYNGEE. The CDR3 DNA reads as TGTGCCAGCAGCGTCTCTCCGGGACAGGTCTATGGCTACACCTTC. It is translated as CASSVSPGQVYGYTF.

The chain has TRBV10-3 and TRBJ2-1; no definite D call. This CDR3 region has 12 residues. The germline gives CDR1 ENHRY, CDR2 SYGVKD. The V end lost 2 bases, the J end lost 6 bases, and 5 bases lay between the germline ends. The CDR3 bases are TGTGCCATCAGTGAGGTCCGCAATGAGCAGTTCTTC. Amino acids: CAISEVRNEQFF.

The CDR3 here is CASSLAGTSVAYEQYF. The CDR3 DNA follows: TGTGCCAGCAGCTTAGCAGGGACTAGCGTCGCCTACGAGCAGTACTTC. The chain employs TRBV7-8 and TRBJ2-7, with 10 bases matching TRBD2. Germline V gene sequence: CDR1 SGHVS, CDR2 FQNEAQ. J lost 2 bases, V lost 0 bases, and 4 bases had no gene match. The CDR3 is 16 residues long.

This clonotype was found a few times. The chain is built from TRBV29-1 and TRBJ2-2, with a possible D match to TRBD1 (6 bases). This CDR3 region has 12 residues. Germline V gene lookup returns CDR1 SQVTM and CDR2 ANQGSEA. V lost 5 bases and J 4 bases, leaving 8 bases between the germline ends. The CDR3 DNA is TGCAGCGTTAAACAGGGCACCGGGGAGCTGTTTTTT. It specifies CSVKQGTGELFF.

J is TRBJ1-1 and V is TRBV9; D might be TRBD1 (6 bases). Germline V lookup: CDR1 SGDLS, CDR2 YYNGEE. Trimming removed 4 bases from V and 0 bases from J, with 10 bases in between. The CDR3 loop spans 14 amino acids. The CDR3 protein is CASSTGRMNTEAFF. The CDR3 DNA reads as TGTGCCAGCAGCACAGGGCGGATGAACACTGAAGCTTTCTTT.

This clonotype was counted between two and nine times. CDR3 DNA sequence: TGTGCCAGCAGCCAAGATCGCGCGACCCAGTACTTC. It codes for CASSQDRATQYF. The chain couples TRBV3-1 to TRBJ2-7, with D uncertain. TRBJ2-5 explains the end of the DNA better; the J call may be wrong. The CDR3 covers 12 residues. Per germline, CDR1 LGHDT and CDR2 YNNKEL (reference sequence).

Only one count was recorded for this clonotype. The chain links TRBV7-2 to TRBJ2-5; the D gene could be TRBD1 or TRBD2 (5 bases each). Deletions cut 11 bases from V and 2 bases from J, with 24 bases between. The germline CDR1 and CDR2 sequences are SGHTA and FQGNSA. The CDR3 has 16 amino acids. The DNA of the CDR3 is TGTGCCGGCAACAAGGGACGGACGAGGGGTCAAGAGACCCAGTACTTC. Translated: CAGNKGRTRGQETQYF.

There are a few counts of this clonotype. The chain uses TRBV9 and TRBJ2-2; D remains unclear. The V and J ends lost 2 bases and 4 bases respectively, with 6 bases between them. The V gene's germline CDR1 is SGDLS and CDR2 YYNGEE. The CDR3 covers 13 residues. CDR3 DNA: TGTGCCAGCAGCGTTAAGGGCACCGGGGAGCTGTTTTTT. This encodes CASSVKGTGELFF.

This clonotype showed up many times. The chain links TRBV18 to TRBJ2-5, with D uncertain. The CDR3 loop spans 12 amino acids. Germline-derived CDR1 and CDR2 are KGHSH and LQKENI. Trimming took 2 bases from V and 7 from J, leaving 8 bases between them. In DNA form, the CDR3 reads TGTGCCAGCTCACCATCTGAAGGGACCCAGTACTTC. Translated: CASSPSEGTQYF.

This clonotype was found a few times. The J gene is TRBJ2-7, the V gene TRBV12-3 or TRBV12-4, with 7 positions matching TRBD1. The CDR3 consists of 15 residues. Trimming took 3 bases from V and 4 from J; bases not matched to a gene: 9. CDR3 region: CASSLQGVGRYEQYF. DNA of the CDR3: TGTGCCAGCAGTTTGCAGGGGGTTGGGCGATACGAGCAGTACTTC.